One sample yielded the 7 T cell receptor beta chains listed below, sequenced in a study of shared clonotypes between healthy human individuals. As defined, naive CD8 cells were CD45RO-negative and positively selected for CCR7, with terminally differentiated effector memory CD45RA+ cells excluded. Generated by immunoSEQ multiplex PCR, the TCRdb table keeps only in-frame clones and is missing some. The data show fewer than 800,000 clones, about 91% seen once. Sequencing was performed on naive CD8+ T cells sorted from blood. Receptor source: a man aged 30 to 39 in good health.

The chain couples TRBV27 to TRBJ2-1, with TRBD2 matching over 7 bases. Germline CDR1 is MNHEY and CDR2 is SMNVEV (reference sequence). Trimming cost V 5 bases and J 9 bases; bases outside gene matches: 7. CDR3 size: 13 residues. The CDR3 is CASSPGRASEQFF. As DNA, the CDR3 is TGTGCCAGCAGTCCAGGGAGGGCCAGTGAGCAGTTCTTC.

The chain carries TRBV28 and TRBJ2-1, with 13 bases lining up with TRBD2. V shed 6 bases and J 0 bases; nucleotides not matched to a gene: 8. Germline lookup yields CDR1 MDHEN and CDR2 SYDVKM. The CDR3 extends over 18 amino acids. CDR3 in DNA: TGTGCCAGCAGACTAGCGGGAGGGCCCCCCTTCTCCTACAATGAGCAGTTCTTC. Its translation: CASRLAGGPPFSYNEQFF. Full variable domain (outside the CDR3, taken from reference TRBV28 and TRBJ2-1): DVKVTQSSRYLVKRTGEKVFLECVQDMDHENMFWYRQDPGLGLRLIYFSYDVKMKEKGDIPEGYSVSREKKERFSLILESASTNQTSMYLCASRLAGGPPFSYNEQFFGPGTRLTVL.

The J gene is TRBJ2-1, the V gene TRBV19; no clear D gene. CDR1 and CDR2 (germline): LNHDA, SQIVND (reference sequence). Trimming shortened V by 1 base and J by 8 bases, and 12 bases separated the two germline ends. The CDR3 consists of 14 residues. CDR3 protein: CASSIGALIDEQFF. Written as DNA, the CDR3 is TGTGCCAGTAGTATAGGGGCCCTGATCGATGAGCAGTTCTTC. Combining the CDR3 with reference TRBV19 and TRBJ2-1 gives the whole variable domain DGGITQSPKYLFRKEGQNVTLSCEQNLNHDAMYWYRQDPGQGLRLIYYSQIVNDFQKGDIAEGYSVSREKKESFPLTVTSAQKNPTAFYLCASSIGALIDEQFFGPGTRLTVL.

The J gene is TRBJ1-2, the V gene TRBV4-3; possibly TRBD1 for D (6 bases). Germline values: CDR1 LGHNA, CDR2 YSLEER. V was cut by 1 base and J by 3 bases, with 15 bases left in between. The CDR3 totals 16 residues. The CDR3 nucleotides are TGCGCCAGCAGCCAAGCGGGGGGCGGAATATACTATGGCTACACCTTC. Translating gives CASSQAGGGIYYGYTF.

This chain uses TRBV7-6 with TRBJ2-1; 8 bases align to TRBD2. This CDR3 contains 15 residues. Germline V gives CDR1 SGHVS, CDR2 FNYEAQ. J lost 6 bases, V lost 4 bases, and 8 bases had no gene match. The chain's CDR3 is CASSSVAGLGNEQFF. The CDR3 DNA is TGTGCCAGCAGCTCGGTAGCGGGATTAGGCAATGAGCAGTTCTTC.

This clone was observed a single time. The V and J genes are TRBV7-9 and TRBJ1-2; D unclear. CDR3 length equals 13 residues. V was pared by 0 bases and J by 6 bases, with 8 bases between. The germline gives CDR1 SEHNR, CDR2 FQNEAQ (reference sequence). CDR3 DNA: TGTGCCAGCAGCTTAGCAGTTCCTGATGGCTACACCTTC. The encoded protein is CASSLAVPDGYTF.

In this sample, this clone turned up once. The V and J genes are TRBV7-9 and TRBJ2-1; the match to TRBD2 covers 11 bases. CDR1 is SEHNR and CDR2 is FQNEAQ in the germline V gene (reference sequence). V was clipped by 1 base and J by 8 bases; unmatched bases: 7. This CDR3 has 16 residues. Here the CDR3 reads CASSLGFSGRGDEQFF. The CDR3 DNA reads TGTGCCAGCAGCTTAGGTTTTAGCGGGAGGGGAGATGAGCAGTTCTTC.